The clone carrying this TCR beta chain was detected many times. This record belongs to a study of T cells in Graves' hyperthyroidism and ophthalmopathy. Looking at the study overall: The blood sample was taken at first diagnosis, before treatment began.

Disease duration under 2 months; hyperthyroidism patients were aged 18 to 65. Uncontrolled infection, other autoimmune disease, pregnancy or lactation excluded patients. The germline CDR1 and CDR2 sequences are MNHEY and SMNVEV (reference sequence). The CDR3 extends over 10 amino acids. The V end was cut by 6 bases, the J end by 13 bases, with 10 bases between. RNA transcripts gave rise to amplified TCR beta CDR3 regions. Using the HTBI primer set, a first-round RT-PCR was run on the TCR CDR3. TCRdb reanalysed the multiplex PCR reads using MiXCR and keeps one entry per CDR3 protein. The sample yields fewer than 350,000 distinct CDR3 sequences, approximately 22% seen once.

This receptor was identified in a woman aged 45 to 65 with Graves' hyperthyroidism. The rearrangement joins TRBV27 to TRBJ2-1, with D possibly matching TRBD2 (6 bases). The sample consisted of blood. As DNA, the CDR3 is TGTGCCAGCAGCGGGAGTCTACAGTTCTTC. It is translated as CASSGSLQFF.